Below, 5 T cell receptor beta chains from the same sample are listed, as sequenced in a study of regulatory T cells in long-lasting Graves disease. CDR3 regions were amplified by Arm-PCR using iRepertoire HTBI primers to build TCR beta libraries. Using its own MiXCR run on the multiplex PCR reads, TCRdb lists one record per CDR3 protein. Here the sample spans about 560,000 distinct CDR3 sequences, about 15% being singletons. The time point here: newly diagnosed GD, antithyroid drugs for less than 3 months. Isolated PBMC RNA provided the starting material for the TCR library. These data were also filed under a second study, of T cells in Graves' hyperthyroidism and ophthalmopathy.

The sequenced sample was peripheral blood mononuclear cells (PBMCs), obtained at new diagnosis, from a patient treated with antithyroid drugs. These receptors came from a man aged 18 to 30 with Graves disease.

This clonotype was seen more than once but under ten times. This chain uses TRBV28 with TRBJ2-7; perhaps TRBD2 as D (5 bases). In germline, CDR1 is MDHEN, CDR2 SYDVKM. This CDR3 spans 14 amino acids. The germline V and J ends were trimmed by 5 bases and 3 bases, with 14 bases remaining between them. CDR3 coding DNA: TGTGCCAGCAGTCGACTACACCCTAACTACGAGCAGTACTTC. Translated, it gives CASSRLHPNYEQYF. The full variable domain, completed using reference TRBV28 and TRBJ2-7, is DVKVTQSSRYLVKRTGEKVFLECVQDMDHENMFWYRQDPGLGLRLIYFSYDVKMKEKGDIPEGYSVSREKKERFSLILESASTNQTSMYLCASSRLHPNYEQYFGPGTRLTVT.

This clonotype was recorded a few times. The CDR3 bases are TGTGCCAGCAGCCAAGGGCCCGTGAACACTGAAGCTTTCTTT. Residues: CASSQGPVNTEAFF. The V gene is TRBV5-6, the J gene TRBJ1-1; no reliable D call. This CDR3 contains 14 residues. The germline gives CDR1 SGHDT, CDR2 YYEEEE. The germline V and J ends were trimmed by 4 bases and 0 bases, with 10 bases remaining between them.

The chain has TRBV10-3 and TRBJ2-5; TRBD2 matches at 14 bases. The CDR3 is made up of 18 amino acids. Germline CDR1 is ENHRY and CDR2 is SYGVKD. Trimming took 6 bases from V and 2 from J; bases not matched to a gene: 11. The DNA of the CDR3 is TGTGCCATCAGCTCAGGGACTAGCGGGAGCAGGGGTCAAGAGACCCAGTACTTC. Translated, it gives CAISSGTSGSRGQETQYF.

This clonotype was seen ten or more times. The rearrangement joins TRBV11-2 to TRBJ2-1; tentatively, D is TRBD2 (6 bases). CDR1 and CDR2 from the germline V gene are SGHAT and FQNNGV. V gave up 4 bases and J gave up 9 bases, with 13 bases separating them. The CDR3 contains 13 residues. CDR3 amino acids: CASSWGGQGEQFF. CDR3 DNA sequence: TGTGCCAGCAGCTGGGGAGGTCAGGGTGAGCAGTTCTTC.

The rearrangement links TRBV7-9 to TRBJ2-4, with D possibly being TRBD1 (7 bases). Germline V gene lookup returns CDR1 SEHNR and CDR2 FQNEAQ (reference sequence). This CDR3 comprises 15 residues. The ends were cut back, 3 bases at V and 3 bases at J, with 12 bases in the middle. The CDR3 DNA follows: TGTGCCAGCAGCTTGACCAGGGGGGACAAAAACATTCAGTACTTC. The encoded protein is CASSLTRGDKNIQYF.